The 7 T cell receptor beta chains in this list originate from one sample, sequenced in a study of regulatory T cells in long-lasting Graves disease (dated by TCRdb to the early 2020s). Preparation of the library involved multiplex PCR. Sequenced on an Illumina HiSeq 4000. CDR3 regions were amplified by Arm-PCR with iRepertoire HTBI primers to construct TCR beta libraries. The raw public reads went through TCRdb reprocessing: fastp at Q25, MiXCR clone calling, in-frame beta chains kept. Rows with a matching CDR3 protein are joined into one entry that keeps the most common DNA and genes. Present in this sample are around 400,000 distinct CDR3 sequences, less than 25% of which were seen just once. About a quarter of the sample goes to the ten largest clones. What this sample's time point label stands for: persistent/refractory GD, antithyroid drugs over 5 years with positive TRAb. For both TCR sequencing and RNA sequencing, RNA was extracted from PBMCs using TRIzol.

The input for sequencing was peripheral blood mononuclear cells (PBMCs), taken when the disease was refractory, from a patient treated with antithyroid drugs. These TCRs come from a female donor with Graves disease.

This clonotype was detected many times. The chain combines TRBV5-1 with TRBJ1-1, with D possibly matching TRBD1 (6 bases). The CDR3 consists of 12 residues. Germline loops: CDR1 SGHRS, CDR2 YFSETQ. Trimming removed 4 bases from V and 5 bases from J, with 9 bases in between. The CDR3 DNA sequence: TGCGCCAGCAGCACAGGGTATACTGAAGCTTTCTTT. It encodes CASSTGYTEAFF.

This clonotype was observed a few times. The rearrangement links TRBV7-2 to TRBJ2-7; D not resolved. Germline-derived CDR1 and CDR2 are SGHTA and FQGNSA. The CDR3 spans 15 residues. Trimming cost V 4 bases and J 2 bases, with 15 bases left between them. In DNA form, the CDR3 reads TGTGCCAGCAGCTCTTTCCTAGGAAGTCCCTACGAGCAGTACTTC. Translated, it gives CASSSFLGSPYEQYF.

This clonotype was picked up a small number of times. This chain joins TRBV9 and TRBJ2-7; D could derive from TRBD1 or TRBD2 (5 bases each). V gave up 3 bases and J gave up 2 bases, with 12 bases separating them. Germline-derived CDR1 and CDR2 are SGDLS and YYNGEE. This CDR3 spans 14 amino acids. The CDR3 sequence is CASSDSGPAYEQYF. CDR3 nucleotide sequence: TGTGCCAGCAGCGACTCGGGGCCCGCCTACGAGCAGTACTTC.

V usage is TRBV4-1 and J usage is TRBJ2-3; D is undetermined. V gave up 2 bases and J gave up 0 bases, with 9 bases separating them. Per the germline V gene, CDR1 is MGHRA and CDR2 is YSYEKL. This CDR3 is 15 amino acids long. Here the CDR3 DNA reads TGCGCCAGCAGCCAATTCTATACTAGCACAGATACGCAGTATTTT. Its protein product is CASSQFYTSTDTQYF.

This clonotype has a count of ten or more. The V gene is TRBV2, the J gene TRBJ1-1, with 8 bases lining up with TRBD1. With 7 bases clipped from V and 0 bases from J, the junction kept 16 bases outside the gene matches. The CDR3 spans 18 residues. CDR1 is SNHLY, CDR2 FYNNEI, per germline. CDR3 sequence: CASKGAGGPRFMNTEAFF. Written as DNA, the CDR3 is TGTGCCAGCAAGGGAGCAGGGGGCCCTCGCTTCATGAACACTGAAGCTTTCTTT.

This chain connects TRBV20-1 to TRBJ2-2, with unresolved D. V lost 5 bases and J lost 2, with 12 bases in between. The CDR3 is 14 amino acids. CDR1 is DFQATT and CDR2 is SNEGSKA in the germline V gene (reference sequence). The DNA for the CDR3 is TGCAGTGCTCCCCGTGGCGGCAACACCGGGGAGCTGTTTTTT. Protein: CSAPRGGNTGELFF.

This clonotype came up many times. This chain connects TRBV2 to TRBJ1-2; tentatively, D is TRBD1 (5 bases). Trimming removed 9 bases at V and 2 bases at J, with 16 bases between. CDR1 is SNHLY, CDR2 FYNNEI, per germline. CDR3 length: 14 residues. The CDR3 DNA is TGTGCCAGTCGAGGCTCTGGGGCCAACTATGGCTACACCTTC. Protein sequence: CASRGSGANYGYTF.